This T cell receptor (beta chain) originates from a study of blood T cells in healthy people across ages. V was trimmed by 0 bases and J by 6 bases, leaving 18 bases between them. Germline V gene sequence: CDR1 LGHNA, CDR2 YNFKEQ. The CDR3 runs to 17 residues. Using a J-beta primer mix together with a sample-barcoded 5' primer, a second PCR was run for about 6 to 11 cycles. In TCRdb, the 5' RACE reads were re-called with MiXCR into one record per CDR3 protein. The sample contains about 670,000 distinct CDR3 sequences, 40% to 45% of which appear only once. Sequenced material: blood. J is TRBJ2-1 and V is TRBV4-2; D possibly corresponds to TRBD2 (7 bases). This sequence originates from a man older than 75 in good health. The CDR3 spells CASSQEKVTGGLNEQFF. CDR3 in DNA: TGTGCCAGCAGCCAAGAGAAGGTAACGGGGGGCCTCAATGAGCAGTTCTTC.